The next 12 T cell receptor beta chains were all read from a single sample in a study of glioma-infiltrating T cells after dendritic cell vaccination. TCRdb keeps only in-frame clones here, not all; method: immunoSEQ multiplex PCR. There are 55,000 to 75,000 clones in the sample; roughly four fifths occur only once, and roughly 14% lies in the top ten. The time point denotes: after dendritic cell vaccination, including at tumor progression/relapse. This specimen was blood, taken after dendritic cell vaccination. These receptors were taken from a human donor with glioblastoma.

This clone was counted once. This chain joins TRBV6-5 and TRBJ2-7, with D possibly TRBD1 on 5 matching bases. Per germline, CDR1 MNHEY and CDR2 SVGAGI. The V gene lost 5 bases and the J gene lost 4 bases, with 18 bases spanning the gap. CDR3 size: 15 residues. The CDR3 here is CASSRTRGNFYEQYF. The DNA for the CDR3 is TGTGCCAGCAGTCGGACACGAGGTAATTTTTACGAGCAGTACTTC.

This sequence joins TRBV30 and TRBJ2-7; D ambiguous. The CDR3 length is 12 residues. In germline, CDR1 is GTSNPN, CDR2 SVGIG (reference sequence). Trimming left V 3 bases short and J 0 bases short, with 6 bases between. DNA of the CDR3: TGTGCCTGGAGCCCAGTCTCCTACGAGCAGTACTTC. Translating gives CAWSPVSYEQYF.

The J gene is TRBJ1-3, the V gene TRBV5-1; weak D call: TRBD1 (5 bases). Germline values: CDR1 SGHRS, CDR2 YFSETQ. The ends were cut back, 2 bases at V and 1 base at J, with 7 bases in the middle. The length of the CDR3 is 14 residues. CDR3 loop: CASSLPGSGNTIYF. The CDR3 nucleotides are TGCGCCAGCAGCTTACCAGGGTCTGGAAACACCATATATTTT.

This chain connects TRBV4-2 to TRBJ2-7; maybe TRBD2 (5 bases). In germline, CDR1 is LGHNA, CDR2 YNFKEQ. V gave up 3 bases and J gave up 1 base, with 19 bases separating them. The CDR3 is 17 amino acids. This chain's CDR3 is CASSQRLRGLGSYEQYF. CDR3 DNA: TGTGCCAGCAGCCAGCGCCTCCGCGGACTGGGATCCTACGAGCAGTACTTC.

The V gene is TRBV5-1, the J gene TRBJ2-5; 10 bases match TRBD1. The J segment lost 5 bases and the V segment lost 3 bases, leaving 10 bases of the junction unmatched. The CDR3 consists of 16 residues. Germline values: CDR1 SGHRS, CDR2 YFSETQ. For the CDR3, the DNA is TGCGCCAGCAGCTCCGACCGGGACAGGGGAGGGGAGACCCAGTACTTC. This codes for CASSSDRDRGGETQYF.

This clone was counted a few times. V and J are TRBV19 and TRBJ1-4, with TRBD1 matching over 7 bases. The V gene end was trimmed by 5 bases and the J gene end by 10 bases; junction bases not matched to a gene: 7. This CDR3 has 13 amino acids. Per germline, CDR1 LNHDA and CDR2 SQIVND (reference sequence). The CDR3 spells CASSRQGTGKLFF. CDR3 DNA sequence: TGTGCCAGTAGTCGACAGGGTACCGGAAAACTGTTTTTT.

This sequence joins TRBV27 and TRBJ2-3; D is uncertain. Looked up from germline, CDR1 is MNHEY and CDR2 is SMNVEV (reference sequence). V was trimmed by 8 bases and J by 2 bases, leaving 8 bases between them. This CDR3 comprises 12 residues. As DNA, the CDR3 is TGTGCCAGCTCCCGGTCCACAGATACGCAGTATTTT. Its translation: CASSRSTDTQYF.

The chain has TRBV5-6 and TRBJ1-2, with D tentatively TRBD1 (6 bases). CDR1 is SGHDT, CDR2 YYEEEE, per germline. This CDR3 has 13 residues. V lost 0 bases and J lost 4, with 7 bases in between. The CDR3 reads CASSLDRVYGYTF. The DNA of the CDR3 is TGTGCCAGCAGCTTGGACAGGGTCTATGGCTACACCTTC.

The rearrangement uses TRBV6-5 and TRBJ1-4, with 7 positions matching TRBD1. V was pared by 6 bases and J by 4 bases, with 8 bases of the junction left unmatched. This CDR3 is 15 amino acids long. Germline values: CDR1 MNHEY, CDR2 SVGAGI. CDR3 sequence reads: CASSPDRVNNEKLFF. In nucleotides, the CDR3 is TGTGCCAGCAGCCCCGACAGGGTCAATAATGAAAAACTGTTTTTT.

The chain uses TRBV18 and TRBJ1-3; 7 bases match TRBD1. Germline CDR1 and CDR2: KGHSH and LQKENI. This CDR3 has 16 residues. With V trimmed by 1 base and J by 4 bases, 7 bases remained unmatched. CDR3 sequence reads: CASSPQADRMGNTIYF. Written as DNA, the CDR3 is TGTGCCAGCTCACCACAAGCGGACAGGATGGGAAACACCATATATTTT.

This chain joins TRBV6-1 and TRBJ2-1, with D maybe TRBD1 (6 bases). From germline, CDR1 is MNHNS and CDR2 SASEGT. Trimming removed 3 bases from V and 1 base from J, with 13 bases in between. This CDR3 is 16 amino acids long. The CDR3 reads CASSDHRDRSYNEQFF. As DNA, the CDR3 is TGTGCCAGCAGTGATCACAGGGATCGGTCCTACAATGAGCAGTTCTTC.

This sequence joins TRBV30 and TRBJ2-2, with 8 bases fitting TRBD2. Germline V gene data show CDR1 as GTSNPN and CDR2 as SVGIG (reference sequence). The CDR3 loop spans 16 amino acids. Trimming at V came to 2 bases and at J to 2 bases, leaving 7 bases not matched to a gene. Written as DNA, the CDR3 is TGTGCCTGGAGTAAACGCGGGGGGCGCAACACCGGGGAGCTGTTTTTT. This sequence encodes CAWSKRGGRNTGELFF.